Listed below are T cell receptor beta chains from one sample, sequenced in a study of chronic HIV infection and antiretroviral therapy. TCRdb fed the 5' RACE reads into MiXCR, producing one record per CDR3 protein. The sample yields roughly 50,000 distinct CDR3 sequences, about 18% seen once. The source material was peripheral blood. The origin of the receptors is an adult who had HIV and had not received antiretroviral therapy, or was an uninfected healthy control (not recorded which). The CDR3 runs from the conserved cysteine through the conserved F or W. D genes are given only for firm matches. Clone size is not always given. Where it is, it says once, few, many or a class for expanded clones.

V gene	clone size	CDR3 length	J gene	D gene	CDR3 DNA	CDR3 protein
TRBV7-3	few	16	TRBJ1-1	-	TGTGCCAGCAGCTTGATCAGGGAAAGGAGAAACACTGAAGCTTTCTTT	CASSLIRERRNTEAFF
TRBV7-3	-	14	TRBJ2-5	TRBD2	TGTGCCAGCTCTCCGACGGGAGGTCACGAGACCCAGTACTTC	CASSPTGGHETQYF
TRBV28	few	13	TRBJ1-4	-	TGTGCCAGCAGTCGGAGGCCGGGCGGAAAACTGTTTTTT	CASSRRPGGKLFF
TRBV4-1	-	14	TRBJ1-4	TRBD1	TGCGCCAGCAGCGGGACAGGGGGTAGTGAAAAACTGTTTTTT	CASSGTGGSEKLFF
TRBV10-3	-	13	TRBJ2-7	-	TGTGCCATCAGTGTAGCGGCCCCCCGAGAGCAGTACTTC	CAISVAAPREQYF
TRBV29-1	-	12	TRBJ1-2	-	TGCAGCGTTGAAGGACAGCGCTATGGCTACACCTTC	CSVEGQRYGYTF
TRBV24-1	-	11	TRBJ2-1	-	TGTGCCACCAGTACCGGGACGGAGCAGTTCTTC	CATSTGTEQFF
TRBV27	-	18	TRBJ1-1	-	TGTGCCAGCAGCCCACTACTCCACCCACAGGGTTGGGGCACTGAAGCTTTCTTT	CASSPLLHPQGWGTEAFF
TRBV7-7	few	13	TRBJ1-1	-	TGTGCTAGCAGCTTCAACATGAACACTGAAGCTTTCTTT	CASSFNMNTEAFF
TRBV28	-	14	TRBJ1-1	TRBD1	TGTGCCAGCAGTTTAGACAGGGGGCACACTGAAGCTTTCTTT	CASSLDRGHTEAFF
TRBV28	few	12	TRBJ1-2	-	TGTGCCAGCAGGCCTGCTAACTATGGCTACACCTTC	CASRPANYGYTF
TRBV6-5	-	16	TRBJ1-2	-	TGTGCCAGCAGTTACTCGAATGTTGGGGGAACCTATGGCTACACCTTC	CASSYSNVGGTYGYTF
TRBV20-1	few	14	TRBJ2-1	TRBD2	TGCAGTGCTAGCGGACTAGCGGATTACAATGAGCAGTTCTTC	CSASGLADYNEQFF
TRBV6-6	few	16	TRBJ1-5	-	TGTGCCAGCAGTGTACGCGACAGTTTACCTAATCAGCCCCAGCATTTT	CASSVRDSLPNQPQHF
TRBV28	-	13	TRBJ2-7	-	TGTGCCAGCAGTCTCCCGCCTTCCTACGAGCAGTACTTC	CASSLPPSYEQYF
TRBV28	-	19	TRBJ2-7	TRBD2	TGTGCCAGCAGTTTAACATCCGGACTAGCGGGAGGGCCGGGTAACGAGCAGTACTTC	CASSLTSGLAGGPGNEQYF
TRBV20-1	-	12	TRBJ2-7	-	TGCAGTGCTAGAGCGGGATATGACGAGCAGTACTTC	CSARAGYDEQYF
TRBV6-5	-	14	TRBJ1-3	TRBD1	TGTGCCAGCAGGCCCGGCGTACAGGGGATCGCCATATATTTT	CASRPGVQGIAIYF
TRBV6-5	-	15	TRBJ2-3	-	TGTGCCAGCAGTTACTCTAACCGGGGCACAGATACGCAGTATTTT	CASSYSNRGTDTQYF
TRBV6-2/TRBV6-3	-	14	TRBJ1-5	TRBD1	TGTGCCAGCAGCCGGGACAGCAGCAATCAGCCCCAGCATTTT	CASSRDSSNQPQHF
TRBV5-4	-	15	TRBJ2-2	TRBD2	TGTGCCAGCAGCGCGGGACTAGCGAACACCGGGGAGCTGTTTTTT	CASSAGLANTGELFF
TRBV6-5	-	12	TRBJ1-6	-	TGTGCCAGCAGTTACGACGGTGTGAAGTTTTACTTT	CASSYDGVKFYF
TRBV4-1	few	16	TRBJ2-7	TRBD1	TGCGCCAGCAGCCAAGCGACCGGGACAGCAACATACGAGCAGTACTTC	CASSQATGTATYEQYF
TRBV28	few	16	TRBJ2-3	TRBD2	TGTGCCAGCAGTTTTGTTCGACTAGCGGCCACAGATACGCAGTATTTT	CASSFVRLAATDTQYF
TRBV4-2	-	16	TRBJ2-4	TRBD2	TGTGCCAGCAGCCAAGATTTGAGGACTAGCGGGACCATTCAGTACTTC	CASSQDLRTSGTIQYF
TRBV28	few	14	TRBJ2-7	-	TGTGCCAGCAGTTTCATCGAAGCCCCCTACGAGCAGTACTTC	CASSFIEAPYEQYF
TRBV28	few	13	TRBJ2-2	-	TGTGCCAGCAGTGGAGGCCTCACCGGGGAGCTGTTTTTT	CASSGGLTGELFF
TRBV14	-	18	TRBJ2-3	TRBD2	TGTGCCAGCAGCCAATCCCGGACTAGCTTTTCCCCAGCGAATACGCAGTATTTT	CASSQSRTSFSPANTQYF
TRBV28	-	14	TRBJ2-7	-	TGTGCCAGCACCCCCGGCGGTTCCTCCTACGAGCAGTACTTC	CASTPGGSSYEQYF
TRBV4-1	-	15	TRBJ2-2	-	TGCGCCAGCAGCCAAGGGCTCCACAACACCGGGGAGCTGTTTTTT	CASSQGLHNTGELFF
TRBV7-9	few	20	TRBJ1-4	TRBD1	TGTGCCAGCAGCCTACCCCGGGACAGGGGGCGCAACGGTCGCAATGAAAAACTGTTTTTT	CASSLPRDRGRNGRNEKLFF
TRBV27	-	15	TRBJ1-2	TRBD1	TGTGCCAGCAGTTTGTCTGGGACAGGGAACTATGGCTACACCTTC	CASSLSGTGNYGYTF
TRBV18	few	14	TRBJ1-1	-	TGTGCCAGCTCACCGGACTTCGGACCCGCTGAAGCTTTCTTT	CASSPDFGPAEAFF
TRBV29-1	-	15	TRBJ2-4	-	TGCAGCGTCGCACGCGGGGCACTAGACAAAAACATTCAGTACTTC	CSVARGALDKNIQYF
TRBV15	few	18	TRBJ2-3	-	TGTGCCACCAGCTCCCGCGGCCTGAGGATGGTTTCGGCAGATACGCAGTATTTT	CATSSRGLRMVSADTQYF
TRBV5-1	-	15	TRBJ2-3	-	TGCGCCAGCAGCTTGGACAGCTCTAGCACAGATACGCAGTATTTT	CASSLDSSSTDTQYF